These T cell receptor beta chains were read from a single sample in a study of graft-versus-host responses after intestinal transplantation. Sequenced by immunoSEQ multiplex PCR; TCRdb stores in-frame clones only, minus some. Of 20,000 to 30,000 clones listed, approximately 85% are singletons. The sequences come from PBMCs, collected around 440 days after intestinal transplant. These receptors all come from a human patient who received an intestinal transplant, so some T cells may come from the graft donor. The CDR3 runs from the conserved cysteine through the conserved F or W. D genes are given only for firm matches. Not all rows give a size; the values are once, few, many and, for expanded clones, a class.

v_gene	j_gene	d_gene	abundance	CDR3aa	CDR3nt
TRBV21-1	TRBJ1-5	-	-	CASSSRDRENQPQHF	TGTGCCAGCAGCTCTCGGGACAGGGAAAATCAGCCCCAGCATTTT
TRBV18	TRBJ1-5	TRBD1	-	CASSIAGGRQPQHF	TGTGCCAGCTCTATTGCAGGGGGAAGGCAGCCCCAGCATTTT
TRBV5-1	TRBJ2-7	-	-	CASTVSGSPYEQYF	TGCGCCAGCACGGTTTCGGGCAGCCCTTACGAGCAGTACTTC
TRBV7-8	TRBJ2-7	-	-	CASSLGGREQYF	TGTGCCAGCAGCTTAGGAGGCCGGGAGCAGTACTTC
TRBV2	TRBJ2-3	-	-	CASSEAGRAPSTDTQYF	TGTGCCAGCAGTGAAGCGGGGCGGGCCCCTAGCACAGATACGCAGTATTTT
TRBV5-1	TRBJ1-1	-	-	CASSLGHNMNTEAFF	TGCGCCAGCAGCTTGGGACACAACATGAACACTGAAGCTTTCTTT
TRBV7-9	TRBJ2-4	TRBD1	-	CASSAPGQGINIQYF	TGTGCCAGCAGCGCCCCGGGACAGGGGATAAACATTCAGTACTTC
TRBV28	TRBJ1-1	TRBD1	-	CASSSDRGRIF	TGTGCCAGCAGTTCGGACAGGGGGCGGATCTTT
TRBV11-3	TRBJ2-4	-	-	CASSFRGWADLAKNIQYF	TGTGCCAGCAGCTTCCGGGGGTGGGCAGACCTAGCCAAAAACATTCAGTACTTC
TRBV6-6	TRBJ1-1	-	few	CASSYGGGTEAFF	TGTGCCAGCAGTTACGGGGGGGGGACTGAAGCTTTCTTT
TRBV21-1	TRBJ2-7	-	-	CASSPPGENEQYF	TGTGCCAGCAGCCCCCCAGGTGAAAACGAGCAGTACTTC
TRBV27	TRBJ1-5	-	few	CASSPMGGQPQHF	TGTGCCAGCAGTCCTATGGGGGGTCAGCCCCAGCATTTT
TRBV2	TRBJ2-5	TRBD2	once	CASRGVLAVLETQYF	TGTGCCAGCAGGGGAGTACTAGCGGTTCTAGAGACCCAGTACTTC
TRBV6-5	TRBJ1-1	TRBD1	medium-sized	CASRTGGTEAFF	TGTGCCAGCAGGACAGGGGGAACTGAAGCTTTCTTT
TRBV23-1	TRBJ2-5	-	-	CASRDFGTQYF	TGCGCCAGTCGGGACTTTGGGACCCAGTACTTC
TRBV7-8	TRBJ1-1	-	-	CASSPRGDPNTEAFF	TGTGCCAGCAGCCCCCGAGGGGACCCAAACACTGAAGCTTTCTTT
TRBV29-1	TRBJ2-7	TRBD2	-	CSVAGWGTSGAYEQYF	TGCAGCGTTGCTGGGTGGGGGACTAGCGGTGCCTACGAGCAGTACTTC
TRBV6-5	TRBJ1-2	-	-	CASRPVAHYGYTF	TGTGCCAGCAGACCGGTAGCCCACTATGGCTACACCTTC
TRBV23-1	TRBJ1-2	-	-	CASSPLGPQGYGYTF	TGCGCCAGCAGTCCCTTAGGTCCACAGGGCTATGGCTACACCTTC
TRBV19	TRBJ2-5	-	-	CASSIDLKKGTQYF	TGTGCCAGTAGTATAGACCTGAAGAAGGGGACCCAGTACTTC
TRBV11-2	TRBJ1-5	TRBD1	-	CASSTGGGYSNQPQHF	TGTGCCAGCAGCACAGGGGGGGGCTATAGCAATCAGCCCCAGCATTTT
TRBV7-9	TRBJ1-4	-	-	CASSLADSPTNEKLFF	TGTGCCAGCAGCTTAGCCGACAGTCCAACTAATGAAAAACTGTTTTTT
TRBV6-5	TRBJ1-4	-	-	CASSYSSGGDEKLFF	TGTGCCAGCAGTTACTCTTCAGGTGGTGATGAAAAACTGTTTTTT
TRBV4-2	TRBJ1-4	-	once	CASSQGGVSNEKLFF	TGTGCCAGCAGCCAAGGCGGGGTATCTAATGAAAAACTGTTTTTT
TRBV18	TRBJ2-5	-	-	CASSPPQPNDRAYF	TGTGCCAGCTCACCACCGCAGCCTAACGATAGGGCCTACTTC
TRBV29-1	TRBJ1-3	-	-	CSVEPVGGNTIYF	TGCAGCGTTGAGCCAGTGGGCGGAAACACCATATATTTT
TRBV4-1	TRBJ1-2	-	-	CASSPRGGLWYGYTF	TGCGCCAGCAGCCCCAGAGGGGGGTTATGGTATGGCTACACCTTC
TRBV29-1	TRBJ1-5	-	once	CSVASENQPQHF	TGCAGCGTGGCCTCTGAGAATCAGCCCCAGCATTTT
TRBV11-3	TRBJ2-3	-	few	CASSSGTAAWGTQYF	TGTGCCAGCAGCTCCGGGACGGCGGCGTGGGGTACGCAGTATTTT
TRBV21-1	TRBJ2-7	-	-	CASSKGRDKGTSYEQYF	TGTGCCAGCAGCAAAGGGCGGGACAAAGGTACCTCCTACGAGCAGTACTTC
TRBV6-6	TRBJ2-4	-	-	CASSPKDIQYF	TGTGCCAGCTCCCCCAAGGACATTCAGTACTTC
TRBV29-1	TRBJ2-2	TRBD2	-	CSIHSGRNTGELFF	TGCAGCATCCACAGCGGGAGAAACACCGGGGAGCTGTTTTTT
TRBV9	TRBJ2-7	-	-	CASSRGAGSYEQYF	TGTGCCAGCTCCAGGGGGGCAGGGTCCTACGAGCAGTACTTC
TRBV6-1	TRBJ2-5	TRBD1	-	CASSAIGQGVKTQYF	TGTGCCAGCAGTGCCATAGGACAGGGTGTCAAGACCCAGTACTTC
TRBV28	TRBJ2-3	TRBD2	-	CASVAGTSATDTQYF	TGTGCCAGCGTCGCCGGGACTAGCGCCACAGATACGCAGTATTTT
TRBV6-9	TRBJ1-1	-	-	CAIRTETEAFF	TGTGCCATTCGGACGGAGACTGAAGCTTTCTTT
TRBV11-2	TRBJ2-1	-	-	CASSYDWNEQFF	TGTGCCAGCAGCTATGATTGGAATGAGCAGTTCTTC
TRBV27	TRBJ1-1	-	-	CASSYARTTEAFF	TGTGCCAGCAGTTATGCGAGAACAACTGAAGCTTTCTTT
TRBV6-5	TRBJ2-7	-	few	CASSPPGISFYEQYF	TGTGCCAGCAGTCCTCCCGGGATTTCCTTCTACGAGCAGTACTTC
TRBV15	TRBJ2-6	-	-	CATSRGDNSGANVLTF	TGTGCCACCAGCAGAGGCGATAACTCTGGGGCCAACGTCCTGACTTTC
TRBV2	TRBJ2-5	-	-	CASSELEETQYF	TGTGCCAGCAGTGAGTTGGAGGAGACCCAGTACTTC
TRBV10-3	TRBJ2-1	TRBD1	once	CARRDRGLFYNEQFF	TGTGCCAGAAGGGACAGGGGGCTGTTCTACAATGAGCAGTTCTTC
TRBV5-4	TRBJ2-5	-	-	CASSLWGGQETQYF	TGTGCCAGCAGCTTGTGGGGTGGTCAAGAGACCCAGTACTTC
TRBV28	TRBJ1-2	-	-	CASSFDFRQRPYGYTF	TGTGCCAGCAGTTTTGATTTCCGACAGAGACCTTATGGCTACACCTTC
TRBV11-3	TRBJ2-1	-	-	CASSQGVRQFF	TGTGCCAGCAGCCAAGGGGTACGGCAGTTCTTC
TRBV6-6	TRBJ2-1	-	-	CASSYSQAPGYNEQFF	TGTGCCAGCAGTTACTCGCAGGCCCCAGGTTACAATGAGCAGTTCTTC
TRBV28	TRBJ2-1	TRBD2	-	CASSLAGDGGNEQFF	TGTGCCAGCAGTTTAGCGGGAGATGGGGGCAATGAGCAGTTCTTC
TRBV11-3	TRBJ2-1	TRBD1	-	CASSKGQVGSYNEQFF	TGTGCCAGCAGCAAAGGACAGGTAGGCTCCTACAATGAGCAGTTCTTC